The TCR beta chain described here comes from a study of cytomegalovirus exposure and HLA in healthy donors. General study findings and limits: Per a later analysis, 15,000 to 20,000 TCR beta sequences showed association with HLA alleles at 0.05 false discovery rate. In a later analysis, compared with equally common non-associated chains, HLA-associated beta chains were more expanded. TCR beta V- and J-gene trimming, according to a later analysis, was linked to a missense DCLRE1C variant.

Both 60 Vbeta primers and 13 Jbeta primers went into the PCR. Generated by immunoSEQ multiplex PCR, the TCRdb table keeps only in-frame clones and is missing some. The sample holds about 110,000 clones, approximately 82% seen once. This clone was seen a handful of times. Its antigen remains unidentified. Sequencing was performed on PBMCs. The source is a man aged 25 to 40 in good health and CMV-seropositive.

CDR3 loop: CSVGTGRSTGELFF. DNA for the CDR3: TGCAGCGTCGGGACAGGTCGTAGCACCGGGGAGCTGTTTTTT. The J gene is TRBJ2-2, the V gene TRBV29-1; 8 bases fit TRBD1. The V gene's germline CDR1 is SQVTM and CDR2 ANQGSEA. Germline trimming cut 6 bases from V and 4 bases from J; bases unmatched to any gene: 7. This CDR3 has 14 residues.